This T cell receptor (beta chain) originates from a study of cytomegalovirus exposure and HLA in healthy donors. Repertoires were generated with immunoSEQ multiplex PCR, while TCRdb's copy carries only in-frame clones and drops some. The sample lists 150,000 to 200,000 clones; 80% to 85% were seen once. This clone has just a few counts. The V gene's germline CDR1 is LNHDA and CDR2 SQIVND (reference sequence). V shed 5 bases and J shed 7 bases, with 18 bases lying between them. The CDR3 consists of 15 residues. This receptor was identified in a man aged 30-40 years in good health and CMV-seropositive. V and J are TRBV19 and TRBJ1-5; tentative D call: TRBD1 (5 bases). Sequenced input: PBMCs. CDR3 bases: TGTGCCAGTAGTCCAACAACGGGGGGAGAGCAGCCCCAGCATTTT. Its translation: CASSPTTGGEQPQHF.